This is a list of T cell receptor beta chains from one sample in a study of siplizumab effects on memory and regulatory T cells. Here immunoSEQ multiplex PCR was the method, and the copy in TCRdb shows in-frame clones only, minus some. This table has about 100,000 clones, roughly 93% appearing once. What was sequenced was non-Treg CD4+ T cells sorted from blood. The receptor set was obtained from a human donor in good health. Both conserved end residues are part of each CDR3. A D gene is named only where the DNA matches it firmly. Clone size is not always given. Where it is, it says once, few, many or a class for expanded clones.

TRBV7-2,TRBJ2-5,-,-,CASSLVLGTQYF,TGTGCCAGCAGCTTAGTATTGGGGACCCAGTACTTC
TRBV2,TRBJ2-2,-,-,CASSDASGTGELFF,TGTGCCAGCAGTGACGCATCGGGCACCGGGGAGCTGTTTTTT
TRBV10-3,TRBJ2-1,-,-,CAITEDTYNEQFF,TGTGCCATCACTGAGGACACGTACAATGAGCAGTTCTTC
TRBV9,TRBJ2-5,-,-,CASSVGAGKETQYF,TGTGCCAGCAGCGTAGGGGCAGGGAAAGAGACCCAGTACTTC
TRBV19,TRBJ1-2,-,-,CASRQTGGDRYGYTF,TGTGCCAGTAGGCAAACCGGCGGGGATAGGTATGGCTACACCTTC
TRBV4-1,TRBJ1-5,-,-,CASSQEGYKNQPQHF,TGCGCCAGCAGCCAAGAAGGTTACAAGAATCAGCCCCAGCATTTT
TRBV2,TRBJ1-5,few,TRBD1,CASSRDSHNQPQHF,TGTGCCAGCAGTAGGGACAGCCACAATCAGCCCCAGCATTTT
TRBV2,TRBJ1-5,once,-,CASSPDTKNQPQHF,TGTGCCAGCAGTCCGGACACGAAGAATCAGCCCCAGCATTTT
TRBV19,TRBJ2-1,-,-,CASLTPGGGSDEQFF,TGTGCCAGCCTGACACCAGGTGGGGGGTCGGATGAGCAGTTCTTC
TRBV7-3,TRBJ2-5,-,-,CASSLSYGETQYF,TGTGCCAGCAGCTTAAGTTACGGGGAGACCCAGTACTTC
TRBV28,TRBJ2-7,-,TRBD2,CASSLATSGSKGQYF,TGTGCCAGCAGTTTAGCCACTAGCGGGAGTAAAGGGCAGTACTTC
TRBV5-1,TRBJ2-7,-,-,CASSSAPHVGPRGEQYF,TGCGCCAGCAGCTCCGCCCCCCATGTAGGCCCGCGGGGTGAGCAGTACTTC
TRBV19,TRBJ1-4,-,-,CASSPARTTNEKLFF,TGTGCCAGTAGTCCAGCCCGAACAACTAATGAAAAACTGTTTTTT
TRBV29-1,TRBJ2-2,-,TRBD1,CSVRTGGIAGELFF,TGCAGCGTACGGACAGGGGGCATCGCCGGGGAGCTGTTTTTT
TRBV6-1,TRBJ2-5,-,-,CASNPLAGPQETQYF,TGTGCCAGCAACCCACTCGCGGGCCCCCAAGAGACCCAGTACTTC
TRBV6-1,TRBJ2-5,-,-,CASSEAMGREETQYF,TGTGCCAGCAGTGAAGCCATGGGGCGCGAAGAGACCCAGTACTTC
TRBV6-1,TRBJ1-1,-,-,CASAREPPTEAFF,TGTGCCAGTGCCAGGGAGCCCCCCACTGAAGCTTTCTTT
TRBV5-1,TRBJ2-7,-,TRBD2,CASSLGLAGIYEQYF,TGCGCCAGCAGCTTGGGACTAGCGGGAATATACGAGCAGTACTTC
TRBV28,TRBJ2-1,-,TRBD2,CASSRLAGNNEQFF,TGTGCCAGCAGCAGACTAGCGGGAAACAATGAGCAGTTCTTC
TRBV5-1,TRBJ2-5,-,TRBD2,CASSSPASGRLQETQYF,TGCGCCAGCAGTTCCCCGGCTAGCGGGAGGCTCCAAGAGACCCAGTACTTC
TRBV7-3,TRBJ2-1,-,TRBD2,CASSLREHPGLVGLNEQFF,TGTGCCAGCAGCTTAAGGGAGCACCCGGGACTAGTCGGACTCAATGAGCAGTTCTTC
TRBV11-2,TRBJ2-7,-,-,CASSQTTGPEQYF,TGTGCCAGCAGCCAAACAACAGGTCCCGAGCAGTACTTC
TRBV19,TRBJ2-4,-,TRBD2,CASSIEELAVRGGTKNIQYF,TGTGCCAGTAGTATAGAGGAACTAGCGGTTAGAGGGGGGACCAAAAACATTCAGTACTTC
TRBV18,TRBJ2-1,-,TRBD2,CASSPPSGRANNEQFF,TGTGCCAGCTCACCACCCAGCGGGAGGGCAAATAATGAGCAGTTCTTC
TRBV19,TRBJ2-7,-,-,CASSNTGIDEQYF,TGTGCCAGTAGTAATACAGGTATCGACGAGCAGTACTTC
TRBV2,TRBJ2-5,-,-,CASSDKANLETQYF,TGTGCCAGCAGTGATAAGGCAAACCTAGAGACCCAGTACTTC
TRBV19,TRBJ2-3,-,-,CASLTRDTDTQYF,TGTGCCAGCCTTACCAGGGACACAGATACGCAGTATTTT
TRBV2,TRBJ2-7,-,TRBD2,CASSPKASGRYEQYF,TGTGCCAGCAGTCCAAAGGCTAGCGGGAGATACGAGCAGTACTTC
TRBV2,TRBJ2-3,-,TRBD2,CASSRLAGAIDTQYF,TGTGCCAGCAGTCGGCTAGCGGGAGCGATAGATACGCAGTATTTT
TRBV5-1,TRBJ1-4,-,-,CASSLGGGRGTNEKLFF,TGCGCCAGCAGCTTGGGCGGGGGCCGGGGTACTAATGAAAAACTGTTTTTT
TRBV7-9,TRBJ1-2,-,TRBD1,CASSPLGQSNGYTF,TGTGCCAGCAGCCCACTGGGACAGTCCAATGGCTACACCTTC
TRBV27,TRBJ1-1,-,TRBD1,CASSMGQTMNTEAFF,TGTGCCAGCAGCATGGGACAGACTATGAACACTGAAGCTTTCTTT
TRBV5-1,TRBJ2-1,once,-,CASSPLDRTTIVNEQFF,TGCGCCAGCAGCCCTTTGGATCGGACCACAATTGTCAATGAGCAGTTCTTC
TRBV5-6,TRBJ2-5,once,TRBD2,CASSWGLAGGRGETQYF,TGTGCCAGCAGCTGGGGACTAGCGGGAGGTAGGGGGGAGACCCAGTACTTC
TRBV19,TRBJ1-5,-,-,CASSIGTVTRSNQPQHF,TGTGCCAGTAGTATAGGGACAGTCACTCGTAGCAATCAGCCCCAGCATTTT
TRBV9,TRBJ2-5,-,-,CASSPRWAAQETQYF,TGTGCCAGCAGCCCCCGGTGGGCGGCCCAAGAGACCCAGTACTTC
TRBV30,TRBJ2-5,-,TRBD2,CAWSLGLADQETQYF,TGTGCCTGGAGTTTGGGACTAGCGGATCAAGAGACCCAGTACTTC
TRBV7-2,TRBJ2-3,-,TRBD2,CASSLSAGGTDTQYF,TGTGCCAGCAGCCTCTCAGCGGGAGGTACAGATACGCAGTATTTT
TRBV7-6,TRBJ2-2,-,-,CASSPRSVRGGAGELFF,TGTGCCAGCAGCCCTCGTTCAGTTAGGGGGGGGGCCGGGGAGCTGTTTTTT
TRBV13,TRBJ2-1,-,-,CASSPRVKPDNEQFF,TGTGCCAGCAGCCCCCGGGTGAAACCCGACAATGAGCAGTTCTTC
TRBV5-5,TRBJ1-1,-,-,CASSTGTVVTNTEAFF,TGTGCCAGCAGCACCGGGACCGTTGTTACGAACACTGAAGCTTTCTTT
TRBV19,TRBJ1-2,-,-,CASRKNQVSGYTF,TGTGCCAGTAGAAAAAATCAGGTGTCCGGCTACACCTTC
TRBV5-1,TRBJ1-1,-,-,CASSLSGSEAFF,TGCGCCAGCAGCTTGTCAGGGTCTGAAGCTTTCTTT
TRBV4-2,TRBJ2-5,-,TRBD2,CASSSTSGREETQYF,TGTGCCAGCAGCTCCACTAGCGGGCGAGAAGAGACCCAGTACTTC
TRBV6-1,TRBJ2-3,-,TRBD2,CASRNLLAGGDTQYF,TGTGCCAGCAGGAACCTACTAGCGGGAGGAGATACGCAGTATTTT
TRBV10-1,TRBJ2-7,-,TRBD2,CASSESTSGASYEQYF,TGCGCCAGCAGTGAGTCTACTAGCGGGGCTTCCTACGAGCAGTACTTC
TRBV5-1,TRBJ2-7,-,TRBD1,CASSYDGQGAGEQYF,TGCGCCAGCAGCTACGATGGACAGGGGGCAGGCGAGCAGTACTTC
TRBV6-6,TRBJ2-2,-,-,CASRESGTGELFF,TGTGCCAGCAGAGAGAGCGGGACCGGGGAGCTGTTTTTT
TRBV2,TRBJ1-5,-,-,CASSEEVLSNQPQHF,TGTGCCAGCAGTGAAGAAGTGCTTAGCAATCAGCCCCAGCATTTT
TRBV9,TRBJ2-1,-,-,CASSQNYNEQFF,TGTGCCAGCAGCCAAAATTACAATGAGCAGTTCTTC
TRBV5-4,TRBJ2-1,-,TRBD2,CASSSIRAGASGYNEQFF,TGTGCCAGCAGCTCCATTAGAGCCGGGGCTAGCGGGTACAATGAGCAGTTCTTC
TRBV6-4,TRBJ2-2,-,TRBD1,CASSGGTGANTGELFF,TGTGCCAGCAGTGGCGGGACAGGAGCGAACACCGGGGAGCTGTTTTTT
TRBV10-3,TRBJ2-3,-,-,CAIKKDSTDTQYF,TGTGCCATCAAAAAGGACAGCACAGATACGCAGTATTTT
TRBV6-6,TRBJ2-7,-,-,CASRPSGPSYEQYF,TGTGCCAGCAGACCGAGCGGGCCATCCTACGAGCAGTACTTC